This T cell receptor (beta chain) is drawn from a study of T cell responses to AZD1222 COVID-19 vaccine. V was pared by 11 bases and J by 5 bases, with 12 bases between. The V gene's germline CDR1 is LGHDT and CDR2 YNNKEL (reference sequence). This CDR3 has 12 amino acids. Assay: immunoSEQ multiplex PCR; the TCRdb copy retains only in-frame clones and omits some. The sample carries fewer than 100,000 clones, roughly 85% recorded once. The TCR comes from an adult in good health. V usage is TRBV3-1 (or the pseudogene TRBV3-2) and J usage is TRBJ2-2; D possibly uses TRBD1 or TRBD2 (5 bases each). Material: peripheral blood, obtained on day 0 of AZD1222 vaccination. CDR3 in DNA: TGTGCCGGGACCACCGGGACCGGGGAGCTGTTTTTT. Translation gives CAGTTGTGELFF.